The 11 T cell receptor beta chains in this list originate from one sample, sequenced in a study of response to subunit inactivated influenza vaccine. TCRdb re-derived calls from the RT-PCR reads in MiXCR, one entry per CDR3 protein. The table lists about 500,000 distinct CDR3 sequences, around 13% of them singletons. The sample consisted of PBMCs from blood, taken about 40 days after vaccination. Receptors were obtained from a man aged 45-65 years who received an inactivated influenza vaccine.

The rearrangement uses TRBV6-2 or TRBV6-3 and TRBJ2-1, with TRBD2 identical over 9 bases. CDR3 length: 18 residues. CDR1 is MNHEY and CDR2 is SVGEGT in the germline V gene. V was clipped by 0 bases and J by 4 bases; unmatched bases: 10. The CDR3 sequence: CASSYSWGSGSPYNEQFF. Written as DNA, the CDR3 is TGTGCCAGCAGTTACTCATGGGGTAGCGGGAGCCCTTACAATGAGCAGTTCTTC.

This clonotype was observed a handful of times. The chain combines TRBV7-6 with TRBJ2-5; TRBD2 aligns across 11 bases. The CDR3 sequence is 14 residues long. Germline V gives CDR1 SGHVS, CDR2 FNYEAQ. V shed 2 bases, J shed 5 bases, and the junction held 1 base outside the gene matches. The CDR3 here is CASSLWTSGETQYF. As DNA, the CDR3 is TGTGCCAGCAGCTTATGGACTAGCGGGGAGACCCAGTACTTC.

The chain couples TRBV11-1 to TRBJ2-1; D possibly corresponds to TRBD2 (6 bases). The V gene lost 5 bases and the J gene lost 1 base, with 18 bases spanning the gap. CDR3 length: 17 residues. Germline CDR1 reads SGHAT; CDR2 reads FQDESV (reference sequence). This CDR3 is CASSLRRGIDSYNEQFF. The CDR3 DNA sequence: TGTGCCAGCAGCCTTAGGAGGGGAATCGATTCCTACAATGAGCAGTTCTTC.

This chain joins TRBV19 and TRBJ2-5; 9 bases map to TRBD2. From germline, CDR1 is LNHDA and CDR2 SQIVND (reference sequence). The trim removed 3 bases at V and 2 bases at J, leaving 7 bases unmatched. CDR3 length equals 16 residues. The chain's CDR3 is CASSIGGLAGQETQYF. The CDR3 DNA sequence: TGTGCCAGTAGTATTGGGGGACTAGCAGGTCAAGAGACCCAGTACTTC.

This clonotype has just a few counts. The rearrangement links TRBV20-1 to TRBJ2-5, with 9 bases identical to TRBD2. The trim removed 6 bases at V and 5 bases at J, leaving 10 bases unmatched. From germline, CDR1 is DFQATT and CDR2 SNEGSKA (reference sequence). CDR3 length: 14 amino acids. The CDR3 reads CSALRGGTRETQYF. The CDR3 DNA reads TGCAGTGCGCTGCGGGGGGGCACACGGGAGACCCAGTACTTC.

V gene TRBV3-1 combines with J gene TRBJ2-1; no clear D. Trimming shortened V by 0 bases and J by 3 bases, and 6 bases separated the two germline ends. Germline loops: CDR1 LGHDT, CDR2 YNNKEL (reference sequence). The CDR3 has 14 amino acids. The DNA for the CDR3 is TGTGCCAGCAGCCAAGAGCGGATCTACAATGAGCAGTTCTTC. Its protein product is CASSQERIYNEQFF.

V gene TRBV7-9 combines with J gene TRBJ2-2, with TRBD1 matching 8 bases. Germline V gives CDR1 SEHNR, CDR2 FQNEAQ (reference sequence). CDR3 length: 14 residues. V lost 10 bases to trimming and J lost 4 bases; unmatched junction nucleotides: 8. The CDR3 bases are TGTGCCATACCGGACAGGGACGTCACCGGGGAGCTGTTTTTT. It is translated as CAIPDRDVTGELFF.

This clonotype came up a few times. The chain uses TRBV29-1 and TRBJ2-3; 12 nucleotides match TRBD2. The CDR3 has 17 residues. The V and J ends lost 2 bases and 4 bases, in that order; junction bases with no gene match: 10. Germline V gene sequence: CDR1 SQVTM, CDR2 ANQGSEA. Here the CDR3 reads CSVELLAGGPRADTQYF. For the CDR3, the DNA is TGCAGCGTTGAATTGCTAGCGGGAGGGCCTAGGGCAGATACGCAGTATTTT.

In this sample, this clonotype turned up many times. The chain uses TRBV5-5 and TRBJ2-7, with a possible D match to TRBD2 (6 bases). V was shortened by 2 bases and J by 2 bases, with 14 bases between the two germline ends. The germline V gene encodes CDR1 SGHKS and CDR2 YYEKEE (reference sequence). This CDR3 region has 15 residues. CDR3 nucleotide sequence: TGTGCCAGCAGCTTTGAGGCAGGGAGGACCTACGAGCAGTACTTC. This sequence encodes CASSFEAGRTYEQYF.

This clonotype was found a few times. The chain is built from TRBV12-3 or TRBV12-4 and TRBJ1-5; D possibly corresponds to TRBD1 (6 bases). Trimming stripped 1 base from V and 2 bases from J, with 15 bases between. The CDR3 is 17 residues long. CDR3 residues: CASSLDPAGGGNQPQHF. The CDR3 coding sequence is TGTGCCAGCAGTTTAGATCCGGCGGGGGGCGGCAATCAGCCCCAGCATTTT.

This clonotype has at least ten counts. This sequence joins TRBV5-1 and TRBJ1-3, with D unresolved. The CDR3 is made up of 15 amino acids. Per germline, CDR1 SGHRS and CDR2 YFSETQ. V lost 4 bases to trimming and J lost 0 bases, with 11 bases between them. This CDR3 is CASSAETVSGNTIYF. The CDR3 DNA sequence: TGCGCCAGCAGCGCGGAGACGGTCTCTGGAAACACCATATATTTT.